These 4 T cell receptor beta chains were all obtained from the same sample, sequenced in a study of tissue T cells after allogeneic stem cell transplantation. Documented time point: mouse harvest day 14 after allogeneic transplant. Mouse grafts combined 10^7 T-cell-depleted bone marrow cells with 10^6 splenic CD5+ T cells. Clones were read by immunoSEQ multiplex PCR, and TCRdb kept only the in-frame ones, dropping some. The sample consists of approximately 3,000 clones, roughly half of them appearing once. The sample taken for sequencing was gut tissue. The receptors were sampled from a female BALB/c mouse given C57BL/6 T cells with graft-versus-host disease after an allogeneic hematopoietic cell transplant.

Worth noting for this clone: These gene names are mouse names. The read is 1 residue too short to cover the CDR3 end, so that end is filled in from the germline J gene. This chain connects TRBV5 to TRBJ2-7, with a tentative D call TRBD1 (6 bases). Trimming cost V 3 bases and J 0 bases, with 9 bases left between them. Germline V gene lookup returns CDR1 LGHNA and CDR2 YNLKQL (reference sequence). This CDR3 is built from 14 residues. The CDR3 bases that were read are TGTGCCAGCAGCCACAGGGGTAGCTCCTATGAACAGTAC. It translates to CASSHRGSSYEQY. The full CDR3 is CASSHRGSSYEQYF.

With regard to this clone: Each gene name is a mouse one. The CDR3 end is not reached by the read, which stops 1 residue before it; the germline J gene fills it in. V is TRBV26 and J is TRBJ1-5; D perhaps matches TRBD1 (6 bases). The CDR3 runs to 14 residues. The V gene's germline CDR1 is KGHPV and CDR2 FQNQEV (reference sequence). Trimming cost V 1 base and J 6 bases, with 10 bases left between them. CDR3 sequence: CASSLFRGGQAPLF. The sequenced part of the CDR3 DNA is TGTGCCAGCAGTCTGTTCAGGGGAGGCCAGGCTCCGCTT. Based on the CDR3 plus reference TRBV26 and TRBJ1-5, the full variable domain is NSKVIQTPRYLVKGQGQKAKMRCIPEKGHPVVFWYQQNKNNEFKFLINFQNQEVLQQIDMTEKRFSAECPSNSPCSLEIQSSEAGDSALYLCASSLFRGGQAPLFGEGTRLSVL.

Comments on this clone: The junction shows a germline mismatch at one end, possibly a read error. The germline and genes are mouse ones. The read is 1 residue too short to cover the CDR3 end, so that end is filled in from the germline J gene. V gene TRBV13-2 combines with J gene TRBJ2-7; D gene uncertain. From germline, CDR1 is NNHNN and CDR2 SYGAGS (reference sequence). CDR3 size: 11 residues. CDR3: CASSDAYEQYF. Incomplete CDR3 DNA: TGTGCCAGCAGTGATGCTTATGAACAGTAC.

This clone was detected a few times. The gene names given are mouse names. The read halts 1 residue ahead of the CDR3 end, with the missing end drawn from the germline J gene. The genes are TRBV26 and TRBJ2-7, with 9 nucleotides matching TRBD1. The CDR3 spans 15 residues. Germline loops: CDR1 KGHPV, CDR2 FQNQEV (reference sequence). The ends lost 4 bases at V and 3 bases at J; junction bases unmatched: 7. CDR3 DNA (partial): TGTGCCAGCAGTCGGCAAAAGACAGGGGGCTATGAACAGTAC. Encoded protein: CASSRQKTGGYEQY. The CDR3, in full, reads CASSRQKTGGYEQYF.